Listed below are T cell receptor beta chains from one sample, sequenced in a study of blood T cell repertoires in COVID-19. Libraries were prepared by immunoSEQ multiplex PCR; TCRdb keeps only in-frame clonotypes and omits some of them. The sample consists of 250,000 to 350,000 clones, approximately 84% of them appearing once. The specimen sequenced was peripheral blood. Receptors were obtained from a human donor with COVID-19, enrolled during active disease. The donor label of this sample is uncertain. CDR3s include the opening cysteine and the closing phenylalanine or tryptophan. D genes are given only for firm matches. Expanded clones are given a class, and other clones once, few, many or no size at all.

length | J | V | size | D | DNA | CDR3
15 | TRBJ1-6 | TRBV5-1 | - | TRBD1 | TGCGCCAGCAGCCCTAGACAGGGGAACAATTCACCCCTCCACTTT | CASSPRQGNNSPLHF
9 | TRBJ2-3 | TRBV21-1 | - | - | TGTGCCACCTCAGATACGCAGTATTTT | CATSDTQYF
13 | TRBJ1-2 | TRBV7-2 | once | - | TGTGCCAGCAGTCCCGACAGAGACTATGGCTACACCTTC | CASSPDRDYGYTF
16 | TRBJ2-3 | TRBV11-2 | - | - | TGTGCCAGCAGCTTGGGATCTCCTAGCCTGACAGATACGCAGTATTTT | CASSLGSPSLTDTQYF
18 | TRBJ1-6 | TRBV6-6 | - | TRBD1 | TGTGCCAGCAGTCCTAATGGACAGGGAACGGGTGTTAATTCACCCCTCCACTTT | CASSPNGQGTGVNSPLHF
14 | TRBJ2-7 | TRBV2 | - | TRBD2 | TGTGCCAGCAGTGGACTAGCGGGACCCTACGAGCAGTACTTC | CASSGLAGPYEQYF
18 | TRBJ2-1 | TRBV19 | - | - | TGTGCCAGTAGTCCAATTAGCCGGGGAGGGGGGAGGAGGAATGAGCAGTTCTTC | CASSPISRGGGRRNEQFF
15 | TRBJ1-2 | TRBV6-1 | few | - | TGTGCCAGCAGTGAAGGCTTGGGTTACGACTCTGGCTACACCTTC | CASSEGLGYDSGYTF
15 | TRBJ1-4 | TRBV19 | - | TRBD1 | TGTGCCAGTAGATTACACAGGGGAGAGGATGAAAAACTGTTTTTT | CASRLHRGEDEKLFF
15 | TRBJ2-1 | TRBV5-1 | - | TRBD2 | TGCGCCAGCAGCTCACAGCGGGAGATTCTGAATGAGCAGTTCTTC | CASSSQREILNEQFF
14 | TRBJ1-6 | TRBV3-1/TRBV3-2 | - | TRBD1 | TGTGCCAGCAGCCCTCGACAGGGGAATTCACCCCTCCACTTT | CASSPRQGNSPLHF
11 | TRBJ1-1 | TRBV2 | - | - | TGTGCCAGCAGTGTTCAGGTGGAAGCTTTCTTT | CASSVQVEAFF
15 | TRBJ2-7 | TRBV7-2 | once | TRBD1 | TGTGCCAGCAGCTTAGCGGGCAGGGGGCTCTACGAGCAGTACTTC | CASSLAGRGLYEQYF
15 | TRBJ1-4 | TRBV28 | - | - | TGTGCCAGCAGTTTGTTCGGTGGGCAGGCGGAAAAACTGTTTTTT | CASSLFGGQAEKLFF
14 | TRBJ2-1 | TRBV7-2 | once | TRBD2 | TGTGCCAGCAGCTTAGTCGGGACTAGGACTGAGCAGTTCTTC | CASSLVGTRTEQFF
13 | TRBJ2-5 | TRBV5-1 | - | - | TGCGCCAGCAGCTTGGTTTCGGGAGAGACCCAGTACTTC | CASSLVSGETQYF
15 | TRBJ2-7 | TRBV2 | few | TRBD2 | TGTGCCAGCATTTCTGTAGCGGGAGCCGGAAACGAGCAGTACTTC | CASISVAGAGNEQYF
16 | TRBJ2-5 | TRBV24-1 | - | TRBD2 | TGTGCCACCAGTGACCCCGATGCGGGAGGGAGGGAGACCCAGTACTTC | CATSDPDAGGRETQYF
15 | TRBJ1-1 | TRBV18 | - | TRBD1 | TGTGCCAGCTCACCTCGACAGGGTCCGAACACTGAAGCTTTCTTT | CASSPRQGPNTEAFF
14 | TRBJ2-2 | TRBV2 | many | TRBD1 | TGTGCCAGGGGGGACAGGGCCCACACCGGGGAGCTGTTTTTT | CARGDRAHTGELFF
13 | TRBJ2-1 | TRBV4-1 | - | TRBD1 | TGCGCCAGCAGCCGGACAGGGGAAAATGAGCAGTTCTTC | CASSRTGENEQFF
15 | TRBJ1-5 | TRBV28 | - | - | TGTGCCAGCAGTTTACGTGGAGGGTTCGGGGCGCCCCAGCATTTT | CASSLRGGFGAPQHF
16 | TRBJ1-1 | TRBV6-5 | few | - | TGTGCCAGCAGGTACTCTGCGGGTACCCAGAACACTGAAGCTTTCTTT | CASRYSAGTQNTEAFF
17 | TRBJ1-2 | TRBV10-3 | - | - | TGTGCCATCAGTGAGTCGACTCTGGAGGTAGGAAACTATGGCTACACCTTC | CAISESTLEVGNYGYTF